The clone carrying this T cell receptor (beta chain) showed up many times. What it binds is not known. This entry is derived from a study of metastatic and nonmetastatic thyroid tumors. Regarding the study as a whole: According to reports, the diversity of TCR beta was significantly higher in malignant thyroid tumors than in benign nodules, and this held in both blood and tumor samples.

Trimming stripped 2 bases from V and 7 bases from J, with 15 bases between. The CDR3 spans 13 residues. Germline V gene lookup returns CDR1 DFQATT and CDR2 SNEGSKA (reference sequence). TCRdb called clones again from the PCR reads with MiXCR. The table lists some 29,000 clones, 7% to 9% of them singletons. Thyroid surgery had not been preceded by any treatment in any patient. The genes are TRBV20-1 and TRBJ2-7; D may be TRBD1 (5 bases). The specimen sequenced was blood. This clonotype originated in a female donor with papillary thyroid cancer or a benign thyroid nodule (not recorded which). Some clones in this sample may be carry-over from other donors' samples. As DNA, the CDR3 is TGCAGTGCTAGAATTCCAGGGTTGGGGGAGCAGTACTTC. Amino acid sequence: CSARIPGLGEQYF.